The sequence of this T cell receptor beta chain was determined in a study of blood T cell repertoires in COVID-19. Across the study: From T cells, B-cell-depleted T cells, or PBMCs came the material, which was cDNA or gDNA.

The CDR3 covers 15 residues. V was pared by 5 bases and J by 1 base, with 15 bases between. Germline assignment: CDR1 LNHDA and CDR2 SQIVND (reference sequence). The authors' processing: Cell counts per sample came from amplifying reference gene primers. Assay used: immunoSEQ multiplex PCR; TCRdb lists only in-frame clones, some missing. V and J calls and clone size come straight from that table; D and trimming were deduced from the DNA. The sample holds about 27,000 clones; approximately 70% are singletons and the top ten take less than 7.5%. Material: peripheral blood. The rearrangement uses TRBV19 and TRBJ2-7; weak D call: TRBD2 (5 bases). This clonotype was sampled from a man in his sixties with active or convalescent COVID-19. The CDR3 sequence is CASSGSGKGSYEQYF. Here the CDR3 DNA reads TGTGCCAGTAGTGGATCCGGGAAAGGGTCCTACGAGCAGTACTTC. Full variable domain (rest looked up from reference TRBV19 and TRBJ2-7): DGGITQSPKYLFRKEGQNVTLSCEQNLNHDAMYWYRQDPGQGLRLIYYSQIVNDFQKGDIAEGYSVSREKKESFPLTVTSAQKNPTAFYLCASSGSGKGSYEQYFGPGTRLTVT.